Each of the 16 T cell receptor beta chains below was sequenced from the same sample in a study of shared clonotypes between healthy human individuals (dated by TCRdb to about 2020). The library came from the immunoSEQ multiplex PCR assay. As stored in TCRdb, this immuneACCESS dataset retains in-frame rearrangements with V and J assigned. A fraction of the clones does not appear; measured against another copy, unresolved V genes explain less than half of the discrepancy, and the remainder lacks a known reason. The sample profile shows some 690,000 clones; around 91% of them were found once. Jointly, the top ten make up around a third of the sample. The source material was memory CD8+ T cells from PBMCs. In light of the paper, this sample's cell subset or site label describes: CD45RO+ cells pooled with CCR7-negative TemRA cells. These receptors were collected from a man younger than 35 in good health. Some clones in this sample may be carry-over from other donors' samples.

Concerning this clone itself: The sample carries other DNA sequences with the same CDR3. The chain couples TRBV7-2 to TRBJ2-7, with unresolved D. CDR3 size: 11 residues. Trimming cost V 5 bases and J 4 bases, with 6 bases left between them. Germline CDR1 and CDR2: SGHTA and FQGNSA. CDR3 loop: CASSLYYEQYF. CDR3 coding DNA: TGTGCCAGCAGCCTATATTACGAGCAGTACTTC.

The chain is built from TRBV7-3 and TRBJ2-2, with D possibly matching TRBD2 (5 bases). V lost 5 bases and J 3 bases, leaving 22 bases between the germline ends. The CDR3 length is 18 residues. In germline, CDR1 is SGHTA, CDR2 FQGTGA. The CDR3 protein is CASSPRSLARGYTGELFF. DNA for the CDR3: TGTGCCAGCAGCCCTCGGTCCCTAGCTCGAGGTTACACCGGGGAGCTGTTTTTT.

The chain carries TRBV7-6 and TRBJ1-2; D not resolved. CDR3 length: 15 residues. Germline assignment: CDR1 SGHVS and CDR2 FNYEAQ. The V and J ends lost 0 bases and 2 bases respectively, with 10 bases between them. CDR3 loop: CASSLAPTGNYGYTF. The DNA of the CDR3 is TGTGCCAGCAGCTTAGCACCGACGGGAAACTATGGCTACACCTTC.

The rearrangement links TRBV19 to TRBJ2-1; maybe TRBD1 (5 bases). CDR3 size: 13 residues. From germline, CDR1 is LNHDA and CDR2 SQIVND (reference sequence). V was trimmed by 3 bases and J by 8 bases, leaving 11 bases between them. The CDR3 nucleotides are TGTGCCAGTAGTATTCTAGGGGCGCATGAGCAGTTCTTC. Translation gives CASSILGAHEQFF.

V is TRBV28 and J is TRBJ1-5, with unresolved D. There are 14 residues in the CDR3. V dropped 8 bases and J dropped 0 bases, with 11 bases sitting between them. CDR1 is MDHEN, CDR2 SYDVKM, per germline. The CDR3 coding sequence is TGTGCCAGCTCCCGTTCCTATAGCAATCAGCCCCAGCATTTT. Protein: CASSRSYSNQPQHF.

V gene TRBV10-3 combines with J gene TRBJ2-1, with D perhaps matching TRBD1 or TRBD2 (5 bases each). CDR3 length equals 16 residues. Trimming removed 2 bases from V and 3 bases from J, with 14 bases in between. Germline loops: CDR1 ENHRY, CDR2 SYGVKD. The CDR3 region has the DNA TGTGCCATCAGTGAGCGCCGGGACGGATTCTACAATGAGCAGTTCTTC. This translates into CAISERRDGFYNEQFF.

This chain joins TRBV7-9 and TRBJ2-7; a weak D match, TRBD1 (6 bases). Germline lookup yields CDR1 SEHNR and CDR2 FQNEAQ (reference sequence). The ends were cut back, 3 bases at V and 2 bases at J, with 14 bases in the middle. CDR3 length: 15 amino acids. CDR3 amino acids: CASSFWTAPAYEQYF. CDR3 nucleotides: TGTGCCAGCAGCTTCTGGACAGCCCCCGCCTACGAGCAGTACTTC.

This clone was observed a few times. The V gene is TRBV7-9, the J gene TRBJ2-1; TRBD2 matches 12 bases. CDR1 and CDR2 (germline): SEHNR, FQNEAQ (reference sequence). The CDR3 has 15 amino acids. V dropped 4 bases and J dropped 2; count of bases not matched to a gene: 0. The CDR3 protein is CASSWTSGAYNEQFF. CDR3 sequence (DNA): TGTGCCAGCAGCTGGACTAGCGGGGCCTACAATGAGCAGTTCTTC.

The V call is TRBV27, the J call TRBJ2-3; TRBD1 might be the D (5 bases). Per the germline V gene, CDR1 is MNHEY and CDR2 is SMNVEV (reference sequence). The CDR3 has 14 amino acids. V dropped 3 bases and J dropped 2 bases, with 9 bases sitting between them. The CDR3 protein is CASSFLRDTDTQYF. CDR3 sequence (DNA): TGTGCCAGCAGTTTTCTCAGGGACACAGATACGCAGTATTTT.

This sequence joins TRBV10-2 and TRBJ2-7; TRBD2 agrees at 9 bases. J was trimmed by 2 bases and V by 0 bases; bases with no gene match: 5. CDR1 WSHSY and CDR2 SAAADI come from the germline V gene. The CDR3 loop spans 16 amino acids. The DNA of the CDR3 is TGCGCCAGCAGTGAGTCAGGACTAGCGAATACCTACGAGCAGTACTTC. The encoded protein is CASSESGLANTYEQYF.

This chain connects TRBV6-5 to TRBJ2-1, with 8 bases identical to TRBD1. CDR1 is MNHEY and CDR2 is SVGAGI in the germline V gene. The V gene end was trimmed by 2 bases and the J gene end by 8 bases; junction bases not matched to a gene: 5. The CDR3 spans 14 residues. The CDR3 sequence is CASSYGRGLDEQFF. CDR3 in DNA: TGTGCCAGCAGTTACGGCAGGGGGCTGGATGAGCAGTTCTTC.

The CDR3 bases are TGTGCCAGCAGCTTAGGGGTGGCTCTGGGGGAGCTGTTTTTT. Translated, it gives CASSLGVALGELFF. The chain recombines TRBV7-6 with TRBJ2-2; no firm D call. The CDR3 extends over 14 amino acids. Germline V lookup: CDR1 SGHVS, CDR2 FNYEAQ. Trimming removed 1 base at V and 8 bases at J, with 11 bases between.

In this sample, this clone turned up a few times. The sample carries other DNA sequences with the same CDR3. This chain joins TRBV7-9 and TRBJ1-1; no clear D gene. The germline V and J ends were trimmed by 1 base and 1 base, with 7 bases remaining between them. The CDR3 is 14 residues long. Germline CDR1 and CDR2: SEHNR and FQNEAQ (reference sequence). CDR3 sequence reads: CASSLVAGNTEAFF. The CDR3 bases are TGTGCCAGCAGCTTAGTTGCCGGGAACACTGAAGCTTTCTTT.

The sample holds one count of this clone. CDR3 sequence (DNA): TGTGCCAGCAGTCAGGGACTAGCGGGAGGGTCTGGGGCCAAAAACATTCAGTACTTC. Translating gives CASSQGLAGGSGAKNIQYF. The chain is built from TRBV27 and TRBJ2-4; 16 bases are a match to TRBD2. Germline V gene data show CDR1 as MNHEY and CDR2 as SMNVEV (reference sequence). The CDR3 runs 19 residues. The V gene end was trimmed by 5 bases and the J gene end by 1 base; junction bases not matched to a gene: 8.

The chain recombines TRBV13 with TRBJ1-2; TRBD1 agrees at 7 bases. Germline V gene data show CDR1 as PRHDT and CDR2 as FYEKMQ (reference sequence). Trimming at V came to 5 bases and at J to 5 bases, leaving 11 bases not matched to a gene. The CDR3 spans 15 residues. As DNA, the CDR3 is TGTGCCAGCAGCGTACAGGGGCCGCTCGAATATGGCTACACCTTC. Translated, it gives CASSVQGPLEYGYTF.

The chain links TRBV28 to TRBJ2-7, with a tentative D call TRBD2 (6 bases). The CDR3 runs to 15 residues. V lost 8 bases to trimming and J lost 5 bases, with 22 bases between them. Germline CDR1 is MDHEN and CDR2 is SYDVKM. The CDR3 region is CASLEGGPFYHEQYF. CDR3 sequence (DNA): TGTGCCAGCCTTGAAGGAGGGCCCTTTTACCACGAGCAGTACTTC.